These 9 T cell receptor beta chains share one sample of origin, sequenced in a study of shared clonotypes between healthy human individuals. CD45RO-negative, CCR7-positively selected cells formed the naive CD8 fraction, excluding terminally differentiated effector memory CD45RA+ cells. Produced via immunoSEQ multiplex PCR; TCRdb's table is partial and in-frame only. The repertoire holds approximately 1.9 million clones, 93% seen once, with about 1.7% in the top ten. Sequencing was done on a sample of naive CD8+ T cells from PBMCs. Every receptor here comes from a man between 18 and 29 years old in good health. Some clones in this sample may be carry-over from other donors' samples.

The chain employs TRBV10-3 and TRBJ2-5; the D is unclear. Germline-derived CDR1 and CDR2 are ENHRY and SYGVKD. Trimming removed 7 bases at V and 1 base at J, with 10 bases between. The CDR3 totals 13 residues. The CDR3 here is CAITEQPQETQYF. DNA of the CDR3: TGTGCCATCACGGAACAGCCCCAAGAGACCCAGTACTTC.

This rearrangement joins TRBV19 to TRBJ2-7; possibly TRBD1 or TRBD2 for D (6 bases each). Trimming removed 4 bases at V and 7 bases at J, with 20 bases between. Germline loops: CDR1 LNHDA, CDR2 SQIVND (reference sequence). The CDR3 has 15 residues. This CDR3 reads CASSTYPGEGGEQYF. The CDR3 nucleotides are TGTGCCAGTAGTACATATCCCGGAGAGGGGGGAGAGCAGTACTTC. The variable domain in full, with the rest retrieved from reference TRBV19 and TRBJ2-7, is DGGITQSPKYLFRKEGQNVTLSCEQNLNHDAMYWYRQDPGQGLRLIYYSQIVNDFQKGDIAEGYSVSREKKESFPLTVTSAQKNPTAFYLCASSTYPGEGGEQYFGPGTRLTVT.

V gene TRBV7-9 combines with J gene TRBJ2-2, with 11 nucleotides matching TRBD2. J lost 3 bases, V lost 0 bases, and 3 bases had no gene match. This CDR3 is 17 amino acids long. Germline V gene data show CDR1 as SEHNR and CDR2 as FQNEAQ (reference sequence). As DNA, the CDR3 is TGTGCCAGCAGCTTAGCCTTAGCGGGAGGGGACACCGGGGAGCTGTTTTTT. This translates into CASSLALAGGDTGELFF.

The chain joins TRBV15 to TRBJ2-2; TRBD2 agrees at 11 bases. This CDR3 spans 17 amino acids. Germline V gene sequence: CDR1 LNHNV, CDR2 YYDKDF (reference sequence). J gave up 5 bases and V 0 bases, and 5 bases lay outside the gene matches. As DNA, the CDR3 is TGTGCCACCAGCAGAGACCCGGGACTAGCGGAAACCGGGGAGCTGTTTTTT. Protein: CATSRDPGLAETGELFF.

This chain links TRBV11-2 with TRBJ2-1; possibly TRBD1 for D (5 bases). The CDR3 is 17 residues long. Germline lookup yields CDR1 SGHAT and CDR2 FQNNGV. V lost 1 base and J 3 bases, leaving 16 bases between the germline ends. CDR3 region: CASSLGITTDLYNEQFF. Written as DNA, the CDR3 is TGTGCCAGCAGCTTAGGAATTACGACAGATCTCTACAATGAGCAGTTCTTC.

The V call is TRBV27, the J call TRBJ2-7; D uncertain. With 3 bases removed from V and 3 bases from J, the gap between germline ends came to 15 bases. From germline, CDR1 is MNHEY and CDR2 SMNVEV (reference sequence). The CDR3 loop spans 15 amino acids. The CDR3 spells CASSLFRSPFYEQYF. In DNA form, the CDR3 reads TGTGCCAGCAGTTTGTTCCGATCTCCATTCTACGAGCAGTACTTC.

On this clone: As the CDR3 is not closed by the conserved phenylalanine or tryptophan, this likely results from a read error. The DNA is left out, because the CDR3 cannot be placed on it with certainty; the CDR3 is given as TCRdb lists it. This chain connects TRBV4-1 to TRBJ1-2; the table assigns TRBD1, which was not confirmed against the DNA. Germline V lookup: CDR1 MGHRA, CDR2 YSYEKL. The CDR3 totals 13 residues, both ends included. The CDR3 loop is CASSHTGQDPKDI.

The rearrangement joins TRBV7-9 to TRBJ2-2; TRBD2 aligns across 12 bases. V trimming: 8 bases; J trimming: 4 bases; junction bases outside the gene matches: 11. Per the germline V gene, CDR1 is SEHNR and CDR2 is FQNEAQ (reference sequence). This CDR3 has 17 amino acids. CDR3: CASGFPTSGRSTGELFF. The CDR3 DNA follows: TGTGCCAGCGGATTCCCCACTAGCGGGAGGAGCACCGGGGAGCTGTTTTTT. Variable domain in full (rest from reference TRBV7-9 and TRBJ2-2): DTGVSQNPRHKITKRGQNVTFRCDPISEHNRLYWYRQTLGQGPEFLTYFQNEAQLEKSRLLSDRFSAERPKGSFSTLEIQRTEQGDSAMYLCASGFPTSGRSTGELFFGEGSRLTVL.

The chain is built from TRBV11-2 and TRBJ2-7; D is uncertain. Trimming left V 6 bases short and J 5 bases short, with 14 bases between. Per germline, CDR1 SGHAT and CDR2 FQNNGV. The CDR3 sequence is 13 residues long. The CDR3 DNA reads TGTGCCAGCAGTTGGGGTGGAGTTAACGAGCAGTACTTC. Protein product: CASSWGGVNEQYF.